Each of the 2 T cell receptor beta chains below was sequenced from the same sample in a study of T cell responses to AZD1222 COVID-19 vaccine. This table comes from immunoSEQ multiplex PCR, and its TCRdb copy is limited to in-frame clones, with some not included. The repertoire has approximately 74,000 clones, around 86% of them found once; the top ten carry 2.5%. The sequences come from peripheral blood, collected on day 0 of AZD1222 vaccination. All receptors come from an adult in good health.

V and J are TRBV7-2 and TRBJ2-2, with TRBD2 identical over 7 bases. J was trimmed by 4 bases and V by 2 bases; bases with no gene match: 13. There are 18 residues in the CDR3. The germline CDR1 and CDR2 sequences are SGHTA and FQGNSA. The CDR3 DNA sequence: TGTGCCAGCAGCTTATCATCGTGGGCGGGAGCGGGCACCGGGGAGCTGTTTTTT. It codes for CASSLSSWAGAGTGELFF. Together with reference TRBV7-2 and TRBJ2-2, the CDR3 gives the full variable domain: GAGVSQSPSNKVTEKGKDVELRCDPISGHTALYWYRQSLGQGLEFLIYFQGNSAPDKSGLPSDRFSAERTGGSVSTLTIQRTQQEDSAVYLCASSLSSWAGAGTGELFFGEGSRLTVL.

V is TRBV11-1 and J is TRBJ2-7; 9 bases agree with TRBD1. Germline V gives CDR1 SGHAT, CDR2 FQDESV (reference sequence). There are 14 residues in the CDR3. J gave up 6 bases and V 9 bases, and 12 bases lay outside the gene matches. CDR3 region: CARFLGGQGLEQYF. The CDR3 region has the DNA TGTGCCAGGTTTCTTGGGGGACAGGGACTCGAGCAGTACTTC.